Below, 31 T cell receptor beta chains from the same sample are listed, as sequenced in a study of blood T cell repertoires in COVID-19. Generated by immunoSEQ multiplex PCR, the TCRdb table keeps only in-frame clones and is missing some. The sample consists of 150,000 to 200,000 clones, approximately 90% of them appearing once. Specimen: peripheral blood. These receptors were collected from an older man with active or convalescent COVID-19.

The chain carries TRBV19 and TRBJ2-3; D possibly corresponds to TRBD1 (6 bases). The ends were cut back, 4 bases at V and 2 bases at J, with 10 bases in the middle. CDR3 size: 14 residues. Per germline, CDR1 LNHDA and CDR2 SQIVND (reference sequence). Written as DNA, the CDR3 is TGTGCCAGTAGTACAGGGGCCCTCACAGATACGCAGTATTTT. It specifies CASSTGALTDTQYF.

The gene calls are TRBV10-3 and TRBJ2-5; 9 positions match TRBD1. In germline, CDR1 is ENHRY, CDR2 SYGVKD. The CDR3 covers 16 residues. V was pared by 6 bases and J by 0 bases, with 8 bases of the junction left unmatched. Written as DNA, the CDR3 is TGTGCCATCAGCCGACAGGGACAGGGATACCAAGAGACCCAGTACTTC. The encoded protein is CAISRQGQGYQETQYF.

The chain couples TRBV19 to TRBJ2-3; 7 bases match TRBD2. The germline CDR1 and CDR2 sequences are LNHDA and SQIVND (reference sequence). J was trimmed by 2 bases and V by 0 bases; bases with no gene match: 5. This CDR3 comprises 16 residues. The CDR3: CASSIDPAGNTDTQYF. The DNA for the CDR3 is TGTGCCAGTAGTATAGATCCAGCGGGGAACACAGATACGCAGTATTTT.

This clone was observed a single time. The J gene is TRBJ1-3, the V gene TRBV6-5; D may be TRBD1 (6 bases). The CDR3 is 16 residues long. V dropped 2 bases and J dropped 5 bases, with 16 bases sitting between them. The germline V gene encodes CDR1 MNHEY and CDR2 SVGAGI. CDR3 in amino acids: CASSYTRQVGRNTIYF. The CDR3 DNA sequence: TGTGCCAGCAGTTACACCAGACAGGTCGGAAGAAACACCATATATTTT.

This chain connects TRBV7-9 to TRBJ1-3, with 9 nucleotides matching TRBD1. The CDR3 loop spans 14 amino acids. Germline V gene data show CDR1 as SEHNR and CDR2 as FQNEAQ (reference sequence). V gave up 6 bases and J gave up 0 bases; unmatched junction bases: 0. The DNA of the CDR3 is TGTGCCAGCAGGGACAGGGGCTCTGGAAACACCATATATTTT. It translates to CASRDRGSGNTIYF.

This chain links TRBV7-2 with TRBJ1-1; a possible D gene is TRBD1 (5 bases). V lost 5 bases and J lost 6, with 19 bases in between. The CDR3 has 15 residues. Germline loops: CDR1 SGHTA, CDR2 FQGNSA. CDR3 DNA: TGTGCCAGCAGCCCAAGCTCGGGGGTATCTGCTGAAGCTTTCTTT. Its protein is CASSPSSGVSAEAFF.

CDR3 bases: TGTGCCAGCAGCTTCCCACAGGGGGCGGGTGGCTACACCTTC. It codes for CASSFPQGAGGYTF. This chain joins TRBV5-6 and TRBJ1-2; 9 nucleotides agree with TRBD1. V trimming: 2 bases; J trimming: 7 bases; junction bases outside the gene matches: 6. The CDR3 totals 14 residues. Germline CDR1 reads SGHDT; CDR2 reads YYEEEE.

CDR3 residues: CASSVEGVAGNTIYF. CDR3 DNA sequence: TGTGCCAGCAGCGTAGAGGGGGTCGCGGGAAACACCATATATTTT. The V call is TRBV9, the J call TRBJ1-3, with D possibly matching TRBD1 (6 bases). CDR1 and CDR2 from the germline V gene are SGDLS and YYNGEE. CDR3 size: 15 residues. V was pared by 0 bases and J by 4 bases, with 11 bases between.

The CDR3 protein is CASSRGTRIYNEQFF. CDR3 sequence (DNA): TGTGCCAGCAGCCGCGGGACTAGAATTTACAATGAGCAGTTCTTC. The V gene is TRBV2, the J gene TRBJ2-1; TRBD2 agrees at 8 bases. V gave up 6 bases and J gave up 4 bases; unmatched junction bases: 8. The CDR3 totals 15 residues. Germline lookup yields CDR1 SNHLY and CDR2 FYNNEI. Variable domain in full (rest from reference TRBV2 and TRBJ2-1): EPEVTQTPSHQVTQMGQEVILRCVPISNHLYFYWYRQILGQKVEFLVSFYNNEISEKSEIFDDQFSVERPDGSNFTLKIRSTKLEDSAMYFCASSRGTRIYNEQFFGPGTRLTVL.

V gene TRBV3-1 (or the pseudogene TRBV3-2) combines with J gene TRBJ2-1; TRBD1 matches 9 bases. Germline V CDR1 and CDR2: LGHDT, YNNKEL (reference sequence). V shed 1 base and J 4 bases; nucleotides not matched to a gene: 2. The CDR3 length is 15 residues. CDR3: CASSQVGTGYNEQFF. Written as DNA, the CDR3 is TGTGCCAGCAGCCAAGTAGGGACAGGGTACAATGAGCAGTTCTTC.

The chain uses TRBV6-5 and TRBJ1-2; D perhaps matches TRBD1 (5 bases). This CDR3 is 14 amino acids long. CDR1 MNHEY and CDR2 SVGAGI come from the germline V gene. Trimming left V 6 bases short and J 4 bases short, with 15 bases between. The CDR3: CASSPSGEGYGYTF. CDR3 sequence (DNA): TGTGCCAGCAGCCCCTCGGGGGAGGGCTATGGCTACACCTTC.

CDR3 residues: CATSETGTGGETQYF. The CDR3 DNA follows: TGTGCCACCAGTGAAACCGGGACAGGGGGAGAGACCCAGTACTTC. The chain combines TRBV24-1 with TRBJ2-5; 11 bases match TRBD1. V lost 4 bases and J lost 4; bases outside the gene matches: 4. Looked up from germline, CDR1 is KGHDR and CDR2 is SFDVKD. This CDR3 comprises 15 residues.

J is TRBJ2-2 and V is TRBV18, with unresolved D. Germline V lookup: CDR1 KGHSH, CDR2 LQKENI. V lost 2 bases, J lost 5 bases, and 6 bases lay in between. CDR3 size: 13 residues. The CDR3 protein is CASSPELTGELFF. The CDR3 nucleotides are TGTGCCAGCTCACCAGAGTTAACCGGGGAGCTGTTTTTT.

The chain uses TRBV28 and TRBJ1-4, with unresolved D. CDR1 MDHEN and CDR2 SYDVKM come from the germline V gene. The CDR3 is 13 amino acids. V was pared by 10 bases and J by 1 base, with 10 bases between. CDR3 DNA sequence: TGTGCCATCCTAGGGAGAACTAATGAAAAACTGTTTTTT. Translation gives CAILGRTNEKLFF. Full variable domain (remainder filled in from reference TRBV28 and TRBJ1-4): DVKVTQSSRYLVKRTGEKVFLECVQDMDHENMFWYRQDPGLGLRLIYFSYDVKMKEKGDIPEGYSVSREKKERFSLILESASTNQTSMYLCAILGRTNEKLFFGSGTQLSVL.

J is TRBJ2-7 and V is TRBV5-1; perhaps TRBD1 as D (6 bases). Trimming removed 4 bases from V and 7 bases from J, with 18 bases in between. The germline V gene encodes CDR1 SGHRS and CDR2 YFSETQ. The CDR3 is made up of 14 amino acids. CDR3 amino acids: CASSDWTANREQYF. CDR3 nucleotide sequence: TGCGCCAGCAGCGACTGGACAGCCAATCGGGAGCAGTACTTC.

The CDR3 loop is CASSLGIGRGISYEQYF. DNA of the CDR3: TGTGCCAGCAGTTTAGGTATAGGGCGGGGGATCTCCTACGAGCAGTACTTC. This chain uses TRBV28 with TRBJ2-7; 7 bases fit TRBD2. V shed 2 bases and J 0 bases; nucleotides not matched to a gene: 10. Looked up from germline, CDR1 is MDHEN and CDR2 is SYDVKM. The CDR3 is 17 residues long.

This sequence joins TRBV20-1 and TRBJ2-1; no definite D call. The CDR3 length is 11 residues. Germline-derived CDR1 and CDR2 are DFQATT and SNEGSKA (reference sequence). Trimming removed 5 bases at V and 3 bases at J, with 5 bases between. CDR3 residues: CSAADYNEQFF. CDR3 nucleotide sequence: TGCAGTGCTGCGGACTACAATGAGCAGTTCTTC.

This clone occurred once. The chain recombines TRBV4-1 with TRBJ2-1; 8 nucleotides match TRBD1. Germline V CDR1 and CDR2: MGHRA, YSYEKL. This CDR3 has 14 residues. Trimming cost V 4 bases and J 7 bases; bases outside gene matches: 6. CDR3 DNA sequence: TGCGCCAGCAGCCCCAGGGGGCGCTTAAATGAGCAGTTCTTC. It specifies CASSPRGRLNEQFF.

The rearrangement joins TRBV29-1 to TRBJ2-7; 10 nucleotides line up with TRBD2. CDR1 and CDR2 (germline): SQVTM, ANQGSEA. J lost 5 bases, V lost 7 bases, and 17 bases had no gene match. This CDR3 region has 16 residues. As DNA, the CDR3 is TGCAGCGCAATCTCACGCCCTAGCGGGAGACAGAACGAGCAGTACTTC. Translated, it gives CSAISRPSGRQNEQYF.

The rearrangement links TRBV2 to TRBJ2-2; tentatively, D is TRBD2 (5 bases). Trimming removed 6 bases at V and 6 bases at J, with 8 bases between. This CDR3 spans 12 amino acids. Germline values: CDR1 SNHLY, CDR2 FYNNEI. The CDR3 DNA follows: TGTGCCAGCAGAGCGGATTCCGGGGAGCTGTTTTTT. This encodes CASRADSGELFF. Drawing the rest from reference TRBV2 and TRBJ2-2, the complete variable domain is EPEVTQTPSHQVTQMGQEVILRCVPISNHLYFYWYRQILGQKVEFLVSFYNNEISEKSEIFDDQFSVERPDGSNFTLKIRSTKLEDSAMYFCASRADSGELFFGEGSRLTVL.

Only one count was recorded for this clone. J is TRBJ2-3 and V is TRBV9; the D gene is possibly TRBD2 (6 bases). Trimming stripped 3 bases from V and 2 bases from J, with 16 bases between. CDR3 size: 16 residues. From germline, CDR1 is SGDLS and CDR2 YYNGEE. This chain's CDR3 is CASSGPQAGYTDTQYF. CDR3 nucleotides: TGTGCCAGCAGCGGTCCCCAGGCGGGATACACAGATACGCAGTATTTT.

This clone was seen only once. The rearrangement uses TRBV15 and TRBJ1-1; no clear D gene. Germline assignment: CDR1 LNHNV and CDR2 YYDKDF (reference sequence). The ends were cut back, 5 bases at V and 2 bases at J, with 12 bases in the middle. The CDR3 totals 14 residues. Here the CDR3 DNA reads TGTGCCACCAGCTGGTCGGAGTCCAACACTGAAGCTTTCTTT. This sequence encodes CATSWSESNTEAFF.

V gene TRBV15 combines with J gene TRBJ2-6; possibly TRBD2 for D (6 bases). Germline CDR1 reads LNHNV; CDR2 reads YYDKDF (reference sequence). V was cut by 0 bases and J by 6 bases, with 12 bases left in between. The CDR3 extends over 16 amino acids. This chain's CDR3 is CATSRETGRLANVLTF. CDR3 DNA: TGTGCCACCAGCAGAGAAACGGGGAGGCTGGCCAACGTCCTGACTTTC. Full variable domain (remainder filled in from reference TRBV15 and TRBJ2-6): DAMVIQNPRYQVTQFGKPVTLSCSQTLNHNVMYWYQQKSSQAPKLLFHYYDKDFNNEADTPDNFQSRRPNTSFCFLDIRSPGLGDTAMYLCATSRETGRLANVLTFGAGSRLTVL.

This clone showed up just once. The rearrangement joins TRBV3-1 (or the pseudogene TRBV3-2) to TRBJ1-4; 10 nucleotides match TRBD1. Germline CDR1 LGHDT, CDR2 YNNKEL (reference sequence). The CDR3 spans 15 residues. J gave up 10 bases and V 4 bases, and 9 bases lay outside the gene matches. CDR3 DNA sequence: TGTGCCAGCAGCCCGTCGGGACAGGGGACCGGAAAACTGTTTTTT. Encoded protein: CASSPSGQGTGKLFF.

This chain links TRBV12-2 with TRBJ2-2; the DNA was not compared with TRBD1, the D call given in the table. TRBV12-2 is labeled a pseudogene. The CDR3 contains 19 residues. CDR3 amino acids: CASRLAQRSGTGRSGELFF. Here the CDR3 DNA reads TGTGCAAGTCGCTTAGCTCAAAGGTCCGGGACAGGGCGTAGCGGGGAGCTGTTTTTT.

The rearrangement links TRBV7-2 to TRBJ1-1; 9 bases are a match to TRBD1. This CDR3 has 15 residues. The V gene's germline CDR1 is SGHTA and CDR2 FQGNSA. Trimming removed 5 bases from V and 4 bases from J; junction bases left unmatched: 8. CDR3 in DNA: TGTGCCAGCAGCGCTAGACAGGGGGTAAGCACTGAAGCTTTCTTT. As protein: CASSARQGVSTEAFF. The full variable domain, its missing parts supplied by reference TRBV7-2 and TRBJ1-1, is GAGVSQSPSNKVTEKGKDVELRCDPISGHTALYWYRQSLGQGLEFLIYFQGNSAPDKSGLPSDRFSAERTGGSVSTLTIQRTQQEDSAVYLCASSARQGVSTEAFFGQGTRLTVV.

This clone was counted once. This chain connects TRBV3-1 (or the pseudogene TRBV3-2) to TRBJ1-2; a possible D gene is TRBD1 (5 bases). CDR1 LGHDT and CDR2 YNNKEL come from the germline V gene (reference sequence). The CDR3 contains 17 residues. V was shortened by 4 bases and J by 7 bases, with 25 bases between the two germline ends. The CDR3 loop is CASSLQSDPRTSGGYTF. CDR3 sequence (DNA): TGTGCCAGCAGCCTACAATCCGACCCACGGACATCGGGTGGCTACACCTTC.

This clone showed up just a few times. This chain links TRBV5-6 with TRBJ2-2, with a weak D call TRBD1 (5 bases). The CDR3 has 15 amino acids. Trimming cost V 0 bases and J 0 bases, with 6 bases left between them. Germline V gene sequence: CDR1 SGHDT, CDR2 YYEEEE. As DNA, the CDR3 is TGTGCCAGCAGCTTGGCAGGGCCGAACACCGGGGAGCTGTTTTTT. Translation gives CASSLAGPNTGELFF. Combining the CDR3 with reference TRBV5-6 and TRBJ2-2 gives the whole variable domain DAGVTQSPTHLIKTRGQQVTLRCSPKSGHDTVSWYQQALGQGPQFIFQYYEEEERQRGNFPDRFSGHQFPNYSSELNVNALLLGDSALYLCASSLAGPNTGELFFGEGSRLTVL.

In this sample, this clone turned up a few times. This chain joins TRBV7-9 and TRBJ2-3, with D unclear. The V and J ends lost 1 base and 4 bases respectively, with 12 bases between them. Germline lookup yields CDR1 SEHNR and CDR2 FQNEAQ (reference sequence). The length of the CDR3 is 15 residues. The CDR3 DNA reads TGTGCCAGCAGCTTAGGTTTGCTAGATCCAGATACGCAGTATTTT. Translated: CASSLGLLDPDTQYF.

The chain links TRBV10-3 to TRBJ2-7; D uncertain. V lost 0 bases and J 6 bases, leaving 3 bases between the germline ends. From germline, CDR1 is ENHRY and CDR2 SYGVKD. CDR3 size: 11 residues. The CDR3 coding sequence is TGTGCCATCAGTGAGTCCGGCGAGCAGTACTTC. Translation: CAISESGEQYF.

This rearrangement joins TRBV28 to TRBJ2-3; 8 bases are shared with TRBD2. The CDR3 sequence is 15 residues long. The V gene end was trimmed by 5 bases and the J gene end by 2 bases; junction bases not matched to a gene: 6. CDR1 is MDHEN, CDR2 SYDVKM, per germline. The CDR3 loop reads CASSETGGPTDTQYF. For the CDR3, the DNA is TGTGCCAGCAGTGAGACGGGGGGGCCCACAGATACGCAGTATTTT.